This is a list of T cell receptor beta chains from one sample in a study of Ad26.COV2.S vaccination and SARS-CoV-2 variants. Here immunoSEQ multiplex PCR was the method, and the copy in TCRdb shows in-frame clones only, minus some. Of approximately 460,000 clones listed, roughly nine tenths were seen once; the top ten hold approximately 1.7%. The material was peripheral blood, obtained in a trial of Ad26.COV2.S vaccine versus placebo. Receptor source: a person between 18 and 59 years old who received the Ad26.COV2.S COVID-19 vaccine or a placebo. Both conserved end residues are part of each CDR3. D genes are given only for firm matches. Clone size is stated in some rows and not others, as once, few, many or a class when expanded.

v_gene: TRBV7-9
d_gene: TRBD2
j_gene: TRBJ2-1
abundance: NA
CDR3aa: CASSPGLAGDNEQFF
CDR3nt: TGTGCCAGCAGCCCGGGACTAGCGGGAGACAATGAGCAGTTCTTC

v_gene: TRBV7-6
d_gene: TRBD1
j_gene: TRBJ1-3
abundance: NA
CDR3aa: CASRPLQGVFGNTIYF
CDR3nt: TGTGCCAGCAGGCCCCTACAGGGGGTCTTTGGAAACACCATATATTTT

v_gene: TRBV6-5
d_gene: TRBD1
j_gene: TRBJ2-7
abundance: NA
CDR3aa: CASSYGGQATLEEQYF
CDR3nt: TGTGCCAGCAGTTACGGAGGACAGGCGACCCTTGAAGAGCAGTACTTC

v_gene: TRBV7-2
d_gene: NA
j_gene: TRBJ1-3
abundance: NA
CDR3aa: CASSLLGGIGNTIYF
CDR3nt: TGTGCCAGCAGCTTATTGGGAGGGATTGGAAACACCATATATTTT

v_gene: TRBV6-6
d_gene: NA
j_gene: TRBJ1-2
abundance: NA
CDR3aa: CASTHTYGYTF
CDR3nt: TGTGCCAGCACGCACACCTATGGCTACACCTTC

v_gene: TRBV18
d_gene: NA
j_gene: TRBJ2-4
abundance: once
CDR3aa: CASSRRDNKENIQYF
CDR3nt: TGTGCCAGCTCACGCCGGGACAATAAAGAAAACATTCAGTACTTC

v_gene: TRBV19
d_gene: NA
j_gene: TRBJ1-1
abundance: NA
CDR3aa: CASSIGRASTEAFF
CDR3nt: TGTGCCAGTAGTATAGGCAGGGCATCCACTGAAGCTTTCTTT

v_gene: TRBV12-3/TRBV12-4
d_gene: NA
j_gene: TRBJ1-1
abundance: NA
CDR3aa: CASIPIQDAEAFF
CDR3nt: TGTGCCAGCATCCCTATCCAGGACGCTGAAGCTTTCTTT

v_gene: TRBV7-8
d_gene: NA
j_gene: TRBJ1-5
abundance: NA
CDR3aa: CASSLVGNQPQHF
CDR3nt: TGTGCCAGCAGCTTAGTAGGAAATCAGCCCCAGCATTTT

v_gene: TRBV18
d_gene: TRBD2
j_gene: TRBJ2-4
abundance: NA
CDR3aa: CASSPRLAGAPARAKNIQYF
CDR3nt: TGTGCCAGCTCACCACGACTAGCGGGGGCCCCCGCCCGGGCCAAAAACATTCAGTACTTC

v_gene: TRBV4-3
d_gene: TRBD1
j_gene: TRBJ2-2
abundance: NA
CDR3aa: CASSPWTGADTGELFF
CDR3nt: TGCGCCAGCAGCCCCTGGACAGGGGCAGACACCGGGGAGCTGTTTTTT

v_gene: TRBV18
d_gene: NA
j_gene: TRBJ1-4
abundance: NA
CDR3aa: CASSPSGEKLFF
CDR3nt: TGTGCCAGCTCACCTTCGGGTGAAAAACTGTTTTTT

v_gene: TRBV6-2/TRBV6-3
d_gene: NA
j_gene: TRBJ2-7
abundance: NA
CDR3aa: CASSLTVGDGAYEQYF
CDR3nt: TGTGCCAGCAGTTTGACGGTCGGGGATGGTGCCTACGAGCAGTACTTC

v_gene: TRBV9
d_gene: NA
j_gene: TRBJ2-5
abundance: once
CDR3aa: CASSLGLQETQYF
CDR3nt: TGTGCCAGCAGCCTGGGACTCCAAGAGACCCAGTACTTC

v_gene: TRBV5-1
d_gene: NA
j_gene: TRBJ2-3
abundance: NA
CDR3aa: CASSLGGRGTDTQYF
CDR3nt: TGCGCCAGCAGCTTGGGGGGCAGGGGCACAGATACGCAGTATTTT

v_gene: TRBV6-5
d_gene: NA
j_gene: TRBJ1-5
abundance: NA
CDR3aa: CASYRTDTNQPQHF
CDR3nt: TGTGCCAGCTATCGGACAGACACCAATCAGCCCCAGCATTTT

v_gene: TRBV7-9
d_gene: NA
j_gene: TRBJ2-3
abundance: NA
CDR3aa: CASSLITWDTQYF
CDR3nt: TGTGCCAGCAGCTTAATTACGTGGGATACGCAGTATTTT

v_gene: TRBV6-5
d_gene: NA
j_gene: TRBJ2-7
abundance: NA
CDR3aa: CASSYSADLAYEQYF
CDR3nt: TGTGCCAGCAGTTACTCCGCAGATCTTGCCTACGAGCAGTACTTC

v_gene: TRBV7-6
d_gene: NA
j_gene: TRBJ1-4
abundance: NA
CDR3aa: CASSLAEATAGEKLFF
CDR3nt: TGTGCCAGCAGCTTAGCGGAGGCCACGGCGGGGGAAAAACTGTTTTTT

v_gene: TRBV19
d_gene: NA
j_gene: TRBJ1-2
abundance: NA
CDR3aa: CASTERGRYGYTF
CDR3nt: TGTGCCAGTACGGAGAGGGGACGCTATGGCTACACCTTC

v_gene: TRBV14
d_gene: TRBD1
j_gene: TRBJ2-2
abundance: NA
CDR3aa: CASSLFRDRELSGELFF
CDR3nt: TGTGCCAGCAGCCTATTCCGGGACAGGGAATTGTCCGGGGAGCTGTTTTTT

v_gene: TRBV6-4
d_gene: NA
j_gene: TRBJ2-1
abundance: NA
CDR3aa: CASSAARTANEQFF
CDR3nt: TGTGCCAGCAGTGCCGCAAGGACAGCCAATGAGCAGTTCTTC

v_gene: TRBV4-1
d_gene: NA
j_gene: TRBJ2-1
abundance: NA
CDR3aa: CASSQGFSEQFF
CDR3nt: TGCGCCAGCAGCCAAGGTTTCTCTGAGCAGTTCTTC

v_gene: TRBV7-8
d_gene: TRBD1
j_gene: TRBJ1-3
abundance: NA
CDR3aa: CASSLAPGGSGNTIYF
CDR3nt: TGTGCCAGCAGCTTAGCTCCAGGGGGCTCTGGAAACACCATATATTTT

v_gene: TRBV6-2/TRBV6-3
d_gene: NA
j_gene: TRBJ1-5
abundance: NA
CDR3aa: CASSYSIWGVRPQHF
CDR3nt: TGTGCCAGCAGTTACTCGATTTGGGGAGTGCGGCCCCAGCATTTT

v_gene: TRBV4-3
d_gene: TRBD1
j_gene: TRBJ1-2
abundance: NA
CDR3aa: CASSQYGQGIINYGYTF
CDR3nt: TGCGCCAGCAGCCAATACGGACAGGGGATAATTAACTATGGCTACACCTTC

v_gene: TRBV6-2/TRBV6-3
d_gene: TRBD1
j_gene: TRBJ1-3
abundance: NA
CDR3aa: CASSYSRDQDRISSGNTIYF
CDR3nt: TGTGCCAGCAGTTACTCGAGGGATCAGGACAGGATCAGCTCTGGAAACACCATATATTTT